This entry is about one TCR beta chain. The primer mix had 60 Vbeta and 13 Jbeta primers. The protocol was immunoSEQ multiplex PCR, while the TCRdb copy is restricted to in-frame clones and leaves out a portion. The data show 90,000 to 140,000 clones, around 80% seen once. The data belong to a study of cytomegalovirus exposure and HLA in healthy donors. V was trimmed by 5 bases and J by 6 bases, leaving 10 bases between them. In germline, CDR1 is SEHNR, CDR2 FQNEAQ (reference sequence). The CDR3 is made up of 12 amino acids. The receptor was derived from a man under 40 in good health and CMV-seropositive. This chain links TRBV7-9 with TRBJ1-1; possibly TRBD1 for D (5 bases). Input material: PBMCs. CDR3 sequence (DNA): TGTGCCAGCAGCCCAGACAGCCCTGAAGCTTTCTTT. Amino acid sequence: CASSPDSPEAFF.